The 21 T cell receptor beta chains reported below all come from one sample, sequenced in a study of vaccination and CD4 T cells after COVID-19. An Oncomine TCR Beta short-read assay was used to sequence the DNA from cultured CD4+ T cells. TCRdb re-derived calls from the PCR reads in MiXCR, one entry per CDR3 protein. In the table there are just over 20,000 distinct CDR3 sequences, under 80% of which are singletons. The antigens of these receptors remain unknown. Sample treatment: approximately 11-day PBMC culture with coronavirus spike peptide pools or control peptides (ViraFEST assay). Material: CD4+ T cells from blood, cultured in vitro. Every receptor here comes from a human donor who had recovered from COVID-19.

The V and J genes are TRBV20-1 and TRBJ1-4, with a tentative D call TRBD1 (5 bases). The V gene lost 0 bases and the J gene lost 7 bases, with 15 bases spanning the gap. From germline, CDR1 is DFQATT and CDR2 SNEGSKA (reference sequence). The CDR3 consists of 15 residues. The CDR3: CSARDPGGIGEKLFF. In DNA, the CDR3 is TGCAGTGCTAGAGACCCCGGGGGAATAGGTGAAAAACTGTTTTTT.

The rearrangement uses TRBV24-1 and TRBJ1-1; 8 nucleotides line up with TRBD1. The V gene end was trimmed by 4 bases and the J gene end by 9 bases; junction bases not matched to a gene: 9. The germline CDR1 and CDR2 sequences are KGHDR and SFDVKD. This CDR3 has 14 residues. The CDR3 loop is CATSDPRQGMKAFF. CDR3 nucleotide sequence: TGTGCCACCAGTGACCCCAGACAGGGGATGAAAGCTTTCTTT.

The V call is TRBV12-3 or TRBV12-4, the J call TRBJ2-1; tentative D call: TRBD2 (5 bases). The CDR3 is 10 residues long. V lost 2 bases and J 16 bases, leaving 9 bases between the germline ends. CDR3 DNA sequence: TGTGCCAGCAGTTTAAGCGGAGTATTCTTC. Its translation: CASSLSGVFF.

V usage is TRBV20-1 and J usage is TRBJ1-5; D remains unclear. The CDR3 length is 13 residues. From germline, CDR1 is DFQATT and CDR2 SNEGSKA (reference sequence). The V end lost 5 bases, the J end lost 2 bases, and 10 bases lay between the germline ends. The CDR3 DNA reads as TGCAGTGCTCCGGGTGGCGGCAATCAGCCCCAGCATTTT. The encoded protein is CSAPGGGNQPQHF.

The CDR3 bases are TGTGCCACCAGCAGAGTGACAGGGTTGAACACCGGGGAGCTGTTTTTT. This encodes CATSRVTGLNTGELFF. V usage is TRBV15 and J usage is TRBJ2-2; TRBD1 agrees at 7 bases. The CDR3 has 16 residues. Per the germline V gene, CDR1 is LNHNV and CDR2 is YYDKDF (reference sequence). The junction had 3 bases not matched to a gene; V was cut back by 1 base and J by 1 base.

In its sample, this clonotype was seen once. The rearrangement joins TRBV6-5 to TRBJ1-1; D call uncertain. CDR1 is MNHEY and CDR2 is SVGAGI in the germline V gene. V was cut by 0 bases and J by 0 bases, with 17 bases left in between. The CDR3 loop spans 18 amino acids. CDR3: CASSYSGRRTSMNTEAFF. CDR3 nucleotides: TGTGCCAGCAGTTACTCGGGAAGGAGAACCTCCATGAACACTGAAGCTTTCTTT.

The chain links TRBV6-5 to TRBJ2-5, with TRBD1 identical over 11 bases. Germline CDR1 MNHEY, CDR2 SVGAGI. The CDR3 consists of 16 residues. The V and J ends lost 2 bases and 1 base, in that order; junction bases with no gene match: 3. The DNA for the CDR3 is TGTGCCAGCAGTTACAAGGGGACAGGGGGCCAAGAGACCCAGTACTTC. Protein sequence: CASSYKGTGGQETQYF.

The chain carries TRBV6-2 or TRBV6-3 and TRBJ2-5; tentatively, D is TRBD1 (5 bases). V lost 2 bases, J lost 3 bases, and 19 bases lay in between. Germline CDR1 MNHEY, CDR2 SVGEGT. This CDR3 is 17 amino acids long. This CDR3 reads CASSYGQTVSYKETQYF. CDR3 coding DNA: TGTGCCAGCAGTTACGGGCAGACAGTCTCTTACAAAGAGACCCAGTACTTC.

The rearrangement joins TRBV7-9 to TRBJ2-7; 9 bases are a match to TRBD1. After removal of 5 bases from V and 4 bases from J, the junction contained 12 bases not matched to a gene. Germline-derived CDR1 and CDR2 are SEHNR and FQNEAQ (reference sequence). The CDR3 loop spans 16 amino acids. This CDR3 is CASSPLGGTGNYEQYF. DNA for the CDR3: TGTGCCAGCAGCCCCCTCGGTGGGACAGGGAATTACGAGCAGTACTTC.

The count of this clonotype is one. The rearrangement uses TRBV12-3 or TRBV12-4 and TRBJ2-7; 10 bases agree with TRBD1. V lost 7 bases to trimming and J lost 6 bases; unmatched junction nucleotides: 9. CDR3 length equals 14 residues. CDR3 in amino acids: CASTRTGTGVEQYF. In DNA form, the CDR3 reads TGTGCCAGCACCCGAACCGGGACAGGGGTCGAGCAGTACTTC.

This chain connects TRBV11-2 to TRBJ1-1, with TRBD1 matching 9 bases. The germline V gene encodes CDR1 SGHAT and CDR2 FQNNGV. Germline trimming cut 5 bases from V and 1 base from J; bases unmatched to any gene: 5. The CDR3 length is 15 residues. CDR3 coding DNA: TGTGCCAGCAGCCCACAACAGGGGGCGAACACTGAAGCTTTCTTT. Protein: CASSPQQGANTEAFF.

The chain couples TRBV6-5 to TRBJ1-5; weak D call: TRBD1 (5 bases). Trimming stripped 0 bases from V and 6 bases from J, with 9 bases between. In germline, CDR1 is MNHEY, CDR2 SVGAGI. The CDR3 runs to 14 residues. CDR3 bases: TGTGCCAGCAGTTACTCCGGGGGGGTTCAGCCCCAGCATTTT. This translates into CASSYSGGVQPQHF.

V usage is TRBV6-5 and J usage is TRBJ1-1, with 7 bases that match TRBD1. CDR3 size: 17 residues. Per germline, CDR1 MNHEY and CDR2 SVGAGI. The trim removed 4 bases at V and 1 base at J, leaving 12 bases unmatched. As DNA, the CDR3 is TGTGCCAGCAGTTCTTTCTTAACCGGGACAGCGAACACTGAAGCTTTCTTT. The encoded protein is CASSSFLTGTANTEAFF.

The rearrangement links TRBV6-2 or TRBV6-3 to TRBJ2-1; TRBD2 matches at 8 bases. Germline CDR1 and CDR2: MNHEY and SVGEGT. The junction had 9 bases not matched to a gene; V was cut back by 6 bases and J by 2 bases. The CDR3 is 16 residues long. CDR3 nucleotide sequence: TGTGCCAGCAGAGCACCGGGACTAGTGGCCTACAATGAGCAGTTCTTC. It translates to CASRAPGLVAYNEQFF.

In nucleotides, the CDR3 is TGTGCCAGCAGCCTGGACGGTCCGAATCAGCCCCAGCATTTT. Amino acid sequence: CASSLDGPNQPQHF. The chain joins TRBV14 to TRBJ1-5, with D uncertain. The V gene's germline CDR1 is SGHDN and CDR2 FVKESK. The CDR3 is 14 residues long. V lost 4 bases, J lost 4 bases, and 11 bases lay in between.

In the case of this clonotype: Germline is not matched at one junction end, which may reflect a read error. The chain couples TRBV10-3 to TRBJ1-2; 7 nucleotides line up with TRBD1. CDR1 is ENHRY and CDR2 is SYGVKD in the germline V gene. CDR3 length: 13 residues. In DNA, the CDR3 is TGTGCCAGCAGTCCACAGGGGCGGTATGGCTACACCTTC. Protein product: CASSPQGRYGYTF.

This clonotype was observed a few times. V is TRBV7-3 and J is TRBJ2-2, with no clear D. Germline V gene data show CDR1 as SGHTA and CDR2 as FQGTGA. CDR3 size: 16 residues. The V end lost 1 base, the J end lost 0 bases, and 9 bases lay between the germline ends. CDR3 bases: TGTGCCAGCAGCTTAAACCGCCCTACGAACACCGGGGAGCTGTTTTTT. Protein product: CASSLNRPTNTGELFF.

The J gene is TRBJ1-1, the V gene TRBV4-3, with TRBD1 as a possible D gene (6 bases). CDR1 LGHNA and CDR2 YSLEER come from the germline V gene. This CDR3 is 15 amino acids long. V was cut by 8 bases and J by 5 bases, with 21 bases left in between. CDR3 residues: CASGGGSKGGTEAFF. CDR3 sequence (DNA): TGCGCCAGCGGGGGGGGCTCTAAGGGGGGGACTGAAGCTTTCTTT.

The chain is built from TRBV2 and TRBJ2-2, with a tentative D call TRBD2 (5 bases). There are 15 residues in the CDR3. The ends were cut back, 4 bases at V and 3 bases at J, with 12 bases in the middle. Germline CDR1 and CDR2: SNHLY and FYNNEI. The CDR3 DNA is TGTGCCAGCAGTGGAGGGTTGGGTTACACCGGGGAGCTGTTTTTT. Translating gives CASSGGLGYTGELFF.

The V and J genes are TRBV27 and TRBJ1-2; 11 bases match TRBD1. The ends lost 0 bases at V and 9 bases at J; junction bases unmatched: 6. Germline V gene lookup returns CDR1 MNHEY and CDR2 SMNVEV (reference sequence). This CDR3 has 15 residues. The CDR3: CASSLSVGQGASYTF. The CDR3, as DNA: TGTGCCAGCAGTTTATCGGTCGGACAGGGGGCGAGCTACACCTTC.

This clonotype was observed a single time. J is TRBJ1-1 and V is TRBV11-2; possible D gene TRBD1, 5 bases. The CDR3 spans 15 residues. Germline V gene data show CDR1 as SGHAT and CDR2 as FQNNGV. V lost 6 bases and J 1 base, leaving 15 bases between the germline ends. Here the CDR3 DNA reads TGTGCCAGCAGTCGTAACAGGATTAAGAACACTGAAGCTTTCTTT. Translation: CASSRNRIKNTEAFF.